This T cell receptor beta chain was profiled in a study of CD8 T cells in Susac syndrome. Sequencing of TCR beta was performed on blood CD8+ T cells and on blood CD4+ T cells. This CDR3 is built from 11 residues. In germline, CDR1 is GTSNPN, CDR2 SVGIG (reference sequence). V lost 8 bases and J lost 8, with 12 bases in between. When the RNA was reverse transcribed, random hexamers were used with an input of roughly 0.5 to 1 ug. TCRdb itself ran the immunoSEQ multiplex PCR reads through MiXCR, one entry per CDR3 protein. This sample carries approximately 200,000 distinct CDR3 sequences, approximately 95% of them seen once, and the ten largest clones take about 0.08%.

J is TRBJ1-4 and V is TRBV30, with a possible D match to TRBD1 (5 bases). The sample consisted of CD4+ T cells from PBMCs. The TCR originated in a human donor with multiple sclerosis. CDR3 sequence: CAGGGGEKLFF. DNA of the CDR3: TGTGCCGGGGGGGGAGGAGAAAAACTGTTTTTT.